Following are 26 T cell receptor beta chains from one sample sequenced in a study of T cells in Graves' hyperthyroidism and ophthalmopathy. Amplified TCR beta CDR3 regions came from RNA transcripts. In the first-round RT-PCR of the TCR CDR3, the HTBI primer set was used. TCRdb used MiXCR to reprocess the multiplex PCR reads, holding one entry per CDR3 protein. The data show some 760,000 distinct CDR3 sequences, with roughly 15% seen just once and more than 8.5% held by the top ten. The source material was blood. The receptors here all came from a woman younger than 35 with Graves' hyperthyroidism.

Remarks on this clonotype: At one end the junction does not follow the germline gene, possibly because of a read error. This rearrangement joins TRBV28 to TRBJ2-7, with 9 positions matching TRBD1. There are 13 residues in the CDR3. The germline V gene encodes CDR1 MDHEN and CDR2 SYDVKM. The CDR3 loop reads CANSWGQGSEQYF. The CDR3 nucleotides are TGTGCCAACAGTTGGGGACAGGGCTCCGAGCAGTACTTC.

This clonotype was found many times. The chain couples TRBV7-2 to TRBJ1-4; 7 bases map to TRBD1. The length of the CDR3 is 14 residues. V shed 5 bases and J 5 bases; nucleotides not matched to a gene: 5. Per germline, CDR1 SGHTA and CDR2 FQGNSA. DNA for the CDR3: TGTGCCAGCAGCGCGGGACAGATGAATGAAAAACTGTTTTTT. Translating it yields CASSAGQMNEKLFF.

The sample holds a few counts of this clonotype. The chain joins TRBV4-1 to TRBJ2-2; 8 bases map to TRBD2. Germline assignment: CDR1 MGHRA and CDR2 YSYEKL. J lost 3 bases, V lost 1 base, and 1 base had no gene match. This CDR3 is 15 amino acids long. The CDR3 DNA follows: TGCGCCAGCAGCCAAGCGGGAGGGGACACCGGGGAGCTGTTTTTT. Translating it yields CASSQAGGDTGELFF.

In this sample, this clonotype turned up many times. The CDR3: CSAPREYPYEQYF. In nucleotides, the CDR3 is TGCAGTGCGCCGCGGGAGTACCCCTACGAGCAGTACTTC. The rearrangement links TRBV20-1 to TRBJ2-7; 7 bases are a match to TRBD2. The CDR3 has 13 residues. Germline CDR1 DFQATT, CDR2 SNEGSKA (reference sequence). V was pared by 6 bases and J by 2 bases, with 7 bases of the junction left unmatched.

The chain combines TRBV6-6 with TRBJ1-6; D is unclear. Per the germline V gene, CDR1 is MNHNY and CDR2 is SVGAGI (reference sequence). The CDR3 is made up of 15 amino acids. V was shortened by 0 bases and J by 7 bases, with 10 bases between the two germline ends. DNA of the CDR3: TGTGCCAGCAGTTACTCCGGTCATGTGAATTCACCCCTCCACTTT. It codes for CASSYSGHVNSPLHF.

The chain is built from TRBV20-1 and TRBJ2-2; TRBD2 agrees at 11 bases. The germline CDR1 and CDR2 sequences are DFQATT and SNEGSKA (reference sequence). This CDR3 has 17 residues. Unmatched junction bases numbered 7, after V lost 0 bases and J lost 4 bases. The CDR3 region is CSARDPLAGVLTGELFF. The CDR3 DNA sequence: TGCAGTGCTAGAGATCCACTAGCGGGAGTGCTCACCGGGGAGCTGTTTTTT.

The table lists this clonotype with a few counts. Compared with germline, one end of the junction differs, possibly owing to a read error. The chain uses TRBV4-3 and TRBJ2-2, with D perhaps being TRBD1 or TRBD2 (5 bases each). The CDR3 is 18 amino acids. Germline assignment: CDR1 LGHNA and CDR2 YSLEER. CDR3 DNA sequence: TGCGCCAGCAGCCAAGAAACGGATGGGGCCGCGAACACCGGGGAGCTGGTTTTT. Protein sequence: CASSQETDGAANTGELVF.

This clonotype has at least ten counts. The V gene is TRBV12-3 or TRBV12-4, the J gene TRBJ1-5; 12 positions match TRBD1. Losses at the gene ends were 6 bases for V and 6 bases for J; bases not matched to a gene: 15. The CDR3 is 18 amino acids. The CDR3 reads CASSIPGTGGAGPQPQHF. As DNA, the CDR3 is TGTGCCAGCAGCATCCCCGGGACAGGGGGCGCAGGGCCTCAGCCCCAGCATTTT.

In this sample, this clonotype turned up a few times. The chain couples TRBV28 to TRBJ2-1; TRBD2 is a possible D gene (5 bases). The ends were cut back, 2 bases at V and 6 bases at J, with 8 bases in the middle. Germline CDR1 and CDR2: MDHEN and SYDVKM. The CDR3 covers 13 residues. The CDR3 loop is CASSLEGFNEQFF. The CDR3 DNA reads TGTGCCAGCAGTTTAGAGGGCTTCAATGAGCAGTTCTTC.

This clonotype was detected only a few times. The chain has TRBV11-2 and TRBJ2-3, with 8 positions matching TRBD2. Trimming took 5 bases from V and 1 from J; bases not matched to a gene: 8. Germline values: CDR1 SGHAT, CDR2 FQNNGV. The CDR3 is 16 residues long. CDR3 sequence: CASSRESGRRTDTQYF. The DNA for the CDR3 is TGTGCCAGCAGCCGAGAGAGCGGGAGACGCACAGATACGCAGTATTTT.

The chain combines TRBV4-2 with TRBJ2-2; D gene unclear. There are 16 residues in the CDR3. The V end was cut by 1 base, the J end by 2 bases, with 11 bases between. The V gene's germline CDR1 is LGHNA and CDR2 YNFKEQ. In DNA form, the CDR3 reads TGTGCCAGCAGCCAAGTTTGGGCTTCCAACACCGGGGAGCTGTTTTTT. Translated, it gives CASSQVWASNTGELFF.

This clonotype occurred a few times. The chain uses TRBV20-1 and TRBJ1-5; weak D call: TRBD1 (5 bases). There are 14 residues in the CDR3. The germline V and J ends were trimmed by 5 bases and 0 bases, with 11 bases remaining between them. Germline CDR1 is DFQATT and CDR2 is SNEGSKA (reference sequence). CDR3 amino acids: CSADDRNSNQPQHF. The CDR3, as DNA: TGCAGTGCTGACGACAGAAATAGCAATCAGCCCCAGCATTTT.

This clonotype has more than one count but fewer than ten. The chain uses TRBV11-2 and TRBJ1-2; D gene uncertain. Trimming cost V 2 bases and J 6 bases, with 13 bases left between them. CDR3 length: 14 amino acids. CDR1 and CDR2 (germline): SGHAT, FQNNGV. The CDR3 loop is CASSLNSLFDGYTF. As DNA, the CDR3 is TGTGCCAGCAGCTTAAACAGTTTATTTGATGGCTACACCTTC.

This clonotype has ten or more counts. V and J are TRBV3-1 and TRBJ2-7, with 13 bases that match TRBD2. CDR1 is LGHDT, CDR2 YNNKEL, per germline (reference sequence). The CDR3 has 16 residues. Trimming took 4 bases from V and 3 from J; bases not matched to a gene: 6. The CDR3 nucleotides are TGTGCCAGCAGCCTTGCGACTAGCGGGAGGAGCTACGAGCAGTACTTC. Translated, it gives CASSLATSGRSYEQYF.

Ten or more counts support this clonotype. The rearrangement links TRBV2 to TRBJ2-5, with D possibly being TRBD1 or TRBD2 (5 bases each). The germline gives CDR1 SNHLY, CDR2 FYNNEI. Between the trimmed V and J ends, which lost 7 bases and 5 bases, there was a span of 8 bases. CDR3 size: 11 residues. As DNA, the CDR3 is TGTGCCAGCATGGGGGTTGAGACCCAGTACTTC. This encodes CASMGVETQYF.

This clonotype was recorded a few times. The chain joins TRBV6-1 to TRBJ2-1; 7 positions match TRBD2. In germline, CDR1 is MNHNS, CDR2 SASEGT. The CDR3 has 14 residues. V shed 7 bases, J shed 6 bases, and the junction held 9 bases outside the gene matches. In nucleotides, the CDR3 is TGTGCCAGCATTCGCGCGGGAGCCGTCAATGAGCAGTTCTTC. This encodes CASIRAGAVNEQFF.

The gene calls are TRBV6-1 and TRBJ2-3, with 7 bases fitting TRBD1. The CDR3 is 13 amino acids. The ends lost 6 bases at V and 4 bases at J; junction bases unmatched: 4. Germline V gene lookup returns CDR1 MNHNS and CDR2 SASEGT. The CDR3 DNA follows: TGTGCCAGCAGCTACAGGGGTCCAGATACGCAGTATTTT. Protein: CASSYRGPDTQYF.

This clonotype has only a few counts. The rearrangement links TRBV7-9 to TRBJ2-5; maybe TRBD1 (6 bases). Trimming took 3 bases from V and 5 from J, leaving 13 bases between them. CDR1 is SEHNR, CDR2 FQNEAQ, per germline (reference sequence). There are 14 residues in the CDR3. CDR3 sequence: CASSFGQGPETQYF. The CDR3 DNA follows: TGTGCCAGCAGCTTCGGGCAGGGGCCGGAGACCCAGTACTTC.

Ten or more counts support this clonotype. The chain couples TRBV6-6 to TRBJ2-7, with TRBD1 matching 9 bases. Trimming took 0 bases from V and 5 from J; bases not matched to a gene: 5. From germline, CDR1 is MNHNY and CDR2 SVGAGI (reference sequence). The CDR3 totals 15 residues. The CDR3 protein is CASSYSGQGSNEQYF. The CDR3, as DNA: TGTGCCAGCAGTTACTCGGGACAGGGTAGCAACGAGCAGTACTTC.

In its sample, this clonotype was seen many times. The chain links TRBV6-1 to TRBJ1-5; D may be TRBD1 (6 bases). Germline CDR1 reads MNHNS; CDR2 reads SASEGT. The V end was cut by 5 bases, the J end by 7 bases, with 18 bases between. This CDR3 is 15 amino acids long. The CDR3 spells CASSHLGGGHQPQHF. The CDR3 DNA reads TGTGCCAGCAGTCACCTTGGGGGGGGCCACCAGCCCCAGCATTTT.

In its sample, this clonotype was seen many times. This chain connects TRBV2 to TRBJ2-2; the D gene is possibly TRBD1 (5 bases). V shed 4 bases and J shed 1 base, with 7 bases lying between them. From germline, CDR1 is SNHLY and CDR2 FYNNEI. There are 14 residues in the CDR3. The CDR3 DNA reads as TGTGCCAGCAGTGGGGGCGGGAACACCGGGGAGCTGTTTTTT. Amino acid sequence: CASSGGGNTGELFF.

The chain links TRBV7-9 to TRBJ2-5; D assignment may be TRBD1 or TRBD2 (5 bases each). The V and J ends lost 1 base and 6 bases respectively, with 15 bases between them. CDR3 length equals 15 residues. Germline V gives CDR1 SEHNR, CDR2 FQNEAQ (reference sequence). The CDR3 sequence: CASSLGDPHPKTQYF. The CDR3 bases are TGTGCCAGCAGCTTAGGGGACCCACACCCGAAGACCCAGTACTTC.

The J gene is TRBJ2-1, the V gene TRBV20-1; 9 positions match TRBD2. Germline V lookup: CDR1 DFQATT, CDR2 SNEGSKA (reference sequence). Trimming cost V 2 bases and J 7 bases; bases outside gene matches: 9. CDR3 length equals 15 residues. CDR3 amino acids: CSARPSGGRVNEQFF. Written as DNA, the CDR3 is TGCAGTGCTAGACCGTCTGGCGGGAGGGTTAATGAGCAGTTCTTC.

The chain employs TRBV29-1 and TRBJ1-2; a weak D match, TRBD1 (5 bases). The V gene's germline CDR1 is SQVTM and CDR2 ANQGSEA. Trimming shortened V by 6 bases and J by 2 bases, and 13 bases separated the two germline ends. This CDR3 has 13 residues. The CDR3 reads CSVDSPGNYGYTF. Here the CDR3 DNA reads TGCAGCGTAGACAGCCCTGGGAACTATGGCTACACCTTC.

This clonotype has a handful of counts. The V and J genes are TRBV7-2 and TRBJ2-1; 10 nucleotides match TRBD1. J was trimmed by 3 bases and V by 5 bases; bases with no gene match: 4. This CDR3 has 15 amino acids. CDR1 and CDR2 (germline): SGHTA, FQGNSA. The CDR3 nucleotides read TGTGCCAGCAGCCTGGACAGGGGGTTCTACAATGAGCAGTTCTTC. Its protein product is CASSLDRGFYNEQFF.

In this sample, this clonotype turned up a few times. The chain recombines TRBV25-1 with TRBJ1-1, with a possible D match to TRBD1 (5 bases). V shed 11 bases and J shed 2 bases, with 12 bases lying between them. Looked up from germline, CDR1 is MGHDK and CDR2 is SYGVNS. The CDR3 runs to 12 residues. The CDR3 spells CACTRGNTEAFF. In nucleotides, the CDR3 is TGTGCCTGCACTAGGGGCAACACTGAAGCTTTCTTT.